The clone carrying this T cell receptor beta chain has only a few counts. Its specificity is unknown. Sequencing used immunoSEQ multiplex PCR; TCRdb keeps in-frame clones, though not all of them. Of about 41,000 clones listed, approximately 96% are singletons. Trimming removed 2 bases at V and 3 bases at J, with 1 base between. CDR3 length: 11 amino acids. Germline CDR1 is MRHNA and CDR2 is SNTAGT. These data originate in a study of graft-versus-host responses after intestinal transplantation. Study context: Tacrolimus and steroids were given for 3 to 4 years to all recipients after anti-thymocyte globulin induction. Regarding the study as a whole: Allograft graft-versus-host to host-versus-graft clonal ratios ran high in patients with graft-donor T cell macrochimerism. An association linked early post-transplant HvG declines with peak circulating GvH clone levels.

The sample was unstimulated CD8+ T cells sorted from spleen or lymph node cells, taken before transplant. This chain joins TRBV6-4 and TRBJ2-5; no firm D call. The TCR comes from a human donor who was the organ donor for an intestinal transplant. CDR3 sequence (DNA): TGTGCCAGCAGTGACGAAGAGACCCAGTACTTC. As protein: CASSDEETQYF.